Below are 15 T cell receptor beta chains sequenced from a single sample in a study of CD8 T cells in Susac syndrome. Random hexamers were used to reverse transcribe about 0.5 to 1 ug of RNA. MiXCR was run by TCRdb on the immunoSEQ multiplex PCR reads, yielding one entry per CDR3 protein. The data show approximately 210,000 distinct CDR3 sequences, approximately 94% seen once. Input material: CD4+ T cells from PBMCs. The receptors shown here come from a human donor with Susac syndrome.

V and J are TRBV2 and TRBJ2-3; no clear D gene. Germline V gene data show CDR1 as SNHLY and CDR2 as FYNNEI. This CDR3 spans 11 amino acids. The ends were cut back, 4 bases at V and 6 bases at J, with 5 bases in the middle. The CDR3 DNA follows: TGTGCCAGCAGTGCCTCGGATACGCAGTATTTT. Its translation: CASSASDTQYF.

The chain employs TRBV4-3 and TRBJ1-6; possibly TRBD1 for D (5 bases). Germline V gives CDR1 LGHNA, CDR2 YSLEER. This CDR3 has 16 residues. Trimming pared 2 bases from V and 9 bases from J, leaving 17 bases between. The DNA of the CDR3 is TGCGCCAGCAGCCAACTTCACGGTCAGGGCGGTTCACCCCTCCACTTT. Translating gives CASSQLHGQGGSPLHF.

This chain joins TRBV6-2 or TRBV6-3 and TRBJ1-2; no reliable D call. V was shortened by 6 bases and J by 4 bases, with 12 bases between the two germline ends. Germline CDR1 and CDR2: MNHEY and SVGEGT. The CDR3 has 13 amino acids. The CDR3 nucleotides are TGTGCCAGCAGCCTCGAAATGGCCTATGGCTACACCTTC. It is translated as CASSLEMAYGYTF.

This chain connects TRBV5-1 to TRBJ2-5, with unresolved D. The CDR3 consists of 15 residues. CDR1 and CDR2 (germline): SGHRS, YFSETQ. Trimming shortened V by 3 bases and J by 5 bases, and 17 bases separated the two germline ends. The CDR3 loop is CASSSLQPGQETQYF. DNA of the CDR3: TGCGCCAGCAGCTCCCTTCAGCCAGGCCAGGAGACCCAGTACTTC.

The chain is built from TRBV7-3 and TRBJ2-1, with D possibly matching TRBD2 (6 bases). V was clipped by 4 bases and J by 9 bases, with 25 bases between them. CDR1 is SGHTA and CDR2 is FQGTGA in the germline V gene. The CDR3 has 17 amino acids. CDR3 DNA sequence: TGTGCCAGCAGCTCCGCCGCCGGCGGAGGGGCGTACCGTGAGCAGTTCTTC. This encodes CASSSAAGGGAYREQFF.

This clonotype was recorded once. This chain uses TRBV30 with TRBJ1-2, with D possibly matching TRBD1 (6 bases). Germline CDR1 GTSNPN, CDR2 SVGIG (reference sequence). This CDR3 contains 17 residues. Trimming cost V 4 bases and J 2 bases, with 23 bases left between them. Here the CDR3 reads CAWKDTAQGSLNYGYTF. In DNA, the CDR3 is TGTGCCTGGAAAGACACGGCACAGGGCAGCCTCAACTATGGCTACACCTTC.

J is TRBJ2-2 and V is TRBV9; D uncertain. V was shortened by 4 bases and J by 4 bases, with 8 bases between the two germline ends. The V gene's germline CDR1 is SGDLS and CDR2 YYNGEE. CDR3 length equals 13 residues. Here the CDR3 reads CASSPQTTGELFF. CDR3 DNA sequence: TGTGCCAGCAGCCCGCAGACCACCGGGGAGCTGTTTTTT.

V usage is TRBV3-1 and J usage is TRBJ2-3; TRBD2 aligns across 9 bases. With 3 bases clipped from V and 3 bases from J, the junction kept 7 bases outside the gene matches. Germline V gene sequence: CDR1 LGHDT, CDR2 YNNKEL (reference sequence). The CDR3 consists of 16 residues. The CDR3 DNA sequence: TGTGCCAGCAGCCAGGCGGGGGGGCGGCTGACAGATACGCAGTATTTT. Translated, it gives CASSQAGGRLTDTQYF.

CDR3 sequence reads: CASSPSSGSQPQHF. The CDR3, as DNA: TGTGCCAGCAGTCCCTCCTCGGGGAGTCAGCCCCAGCATTTT. The chain combines TRBV12-3 or TRBV12-4 with TRBJ1-5; D remains ambiguous. The V gene lost 5 bases and the J gene lost 6 bases, with 14 bases spanning the gap. The CDR3 consists of 14 residues.

V usage is TRBV28 and J usage is TRBJ2-2, with 8 bases matching TRBD2. This CDR3 contains 14 residues. Looked up from germline, CDR1 is MDHEN and CDR2 is SYDVKM. The ends lost 2 bases at V and 6 bases at J; junction bases unmatched: 2. The CDR3 protein is CASSLTSGAGELFF. In DNA, the CDR3 is TGTGCCAGCAGTTTAACTAGCGGAGCCGGGGAGCTGTTTTTT. The full variable domain, its missing parts supplied by reference TRBV28 and TRBJ2-2, is DVKVTQSSRYLVKRTGEKVFLECVQDMDHENMFWYRQDPGLGLRLIYFSYDVKMKEKGDIPEGYSVSREKKERFSLILESASTNQTSMYLCASSLTSGAGELFFGEGSRLTVL.

The chain combines TRBV7-9 with TRBJ2-5, with 7 bases fitting TRBD2. The trim removed 4 bases at V and 2 bases at J, leaving 1 base unmatched. Per the germline V gene, CDR1 is SEHNR and CDR2 is FQNEAQ (reference sequence). The CDR3 is 13 residues long. The DNA for the CDR3 is TGTGCCAGCAGCTGGACTAGTCAAGAGACCCAGTACTTC. It encodes CASSWTSQETQYF.

The gene calls are TRBV30 and TRBJ1-5, with a weak D call TRBD1 (5 bases). Germline V lookup: CDR1 GTSNPN, CDR2 SVGIG (reference sequence). V lost 0 bases to trimming and J lost 7 bases, with 16 bases between them. The CDR3 consists of 15 residues. The CDR3 bases are TGTGCCTGGAGTGTACGGGGGGTTATAACGCAGCCCCAGCATTTT. Translated, it gives CAWSVRGVITQPQHF. Variable domain in full (rest from reference TRBV30 and TRBJ1-5): SQTIHQWPATLVQPVGSPLSLECTVEGTSNPNLYWYRQAAGRGLQLLFYSVGIGQISSEVPQNLSASRPQDRQFILSSKKLLLSDSGFYLCAWSVRGVITQPQHFGDGTRLSIL.

The chain has TRBV2 and TRBJ2-1, with TRBD1 matching 7 bases. The CDR3 contains 14 residues. Germline values: CDR1 SNHLY, CDR2 FYNNEI. V trimming: 1 base; J trimming: 7 bases; junction bases outside the gene matches: 4. CDR3 amino acids: CASSEDRGKNEQFF. The CDR3 DNA follows: TGTGCCAGCAGTGAAGACAGGGGAAAAAATGAGCAGTTCTTC.

This chain joins TRBV5-1 and TRBJ2-6, with a tentative D call TRBD1 (5 bases). The CDR3 contains 16 residues. Germline-derived CDR1 and CDR2 are SGHRS and YFSETQ. The V end was cut by 9 bases, the J end by 3 bases, with 19 bases between. CDR3 in amino acids: CATASAQGSGANVLTF. CDR3 DNA sequence: TGCGCCACCGCCAGCGCCCAGGGAAGTGGGGCCAACGTCCTGACTTTC.

This chain connects TRBV12-3 or TRBV12-4 to TRBJ2-5; D is possibly TRBD2 (6 bases). V lost 7 bases and J lost 1, with 13 bases in between. CDR3 length: 14 amino acids. The CDR3 nucleotides are TGTGCCAGCATTGCGGGGACCCTCCAAGAGACCCAGTACTTC. Translated: CASIAGTLQETQYF.